This T cell receptor beta chain was found in a study of blood T cell repertoires in COVID-19. Study in general: Acute and convalescent COVID-19 specimens originated in the United States, Italy and Spain. PBMCs, B-cell-depleted T cells, or T cells provided the cDNA or gDNA that made up the material.

The CDR3 totals 15 residues. Germline CDR1 and CDR2: LNHDA and SQIVND (reference sequence). V shed 1 base and J 4 bases; nucleotides not matched to a gene: 2. Original processing notes: From reference gene primer amplification, estimates of nucleated cell counts were derived. Clones were sequenced by immunoSEQ multiplex PCR, and TCRdb holds only the in-frame ones, with some missing. The DNA gave D and trimming, while V, J and clone size come from that table. The sample holds around 470,000 clones, nearly 90% seen once. While infection was still active, Seattle patients were enrolled and then followed longitudinally. Comment on this clone: Other nucleotide sequences from this sample produce the same CDR3.

The chain has TRBV19 and TRBJ1-1; 11 bases agree with TRBD1. This TCR derives from a man between 18 and 35 years old with COVID-19, enrolled during active disease. Sample: peripheral blood. In DNA form, the CDR3 reads TGTGCCAGTAGTATAGCCGGGACAGGGGGCACTGAAGCTTTCTTT. It yields the protein CASSIAGTGGTEAFF.